These T cell receptor beta chains were read from a single sample in a study of beta chain features in type 1 diabetes. Assay: immunoSEQ multiplex PCR; the TCRdb copy retains only in-frame clones and omits some. The sample carries fewer than 900,000 clones, roughly 15% recorded once. Sequenced material: naive CD4+ T cells from blood. These receptors were obtained from a woman aged 18 to 35 in good health. Each CDR3 is given with its conserved first and last residue. The D gene is left open where the match is weak. A clone size is listed for some rows: how often the clone was seen (once, few, many), or a class if it is expanded.

V gene,D gene,J gene,clone size,CDR3 DNA,CDR3 protein
TRBV9,-,TRBJ2-7,-,TGTGCCAGCAGCGTTGAAAGGGACGGTTCGGGCTTC,CASSVERDGSGF
TRBV25-1,TRBD2,TRBJ2-5,-,TGTGCCAGCAGTGAATCCTTGGCGGCTAGCGGGAGGGATGAGACCCAGTACTTC,CASSESLAASGRDETQYF
TRBV28,-,TRBJ1-1,few,TGTGCCAGCAGTTTTGGGTCTGAAGCTTTCTTT,CASSFGSEAFF
TRBV18,TRBD1,TRBJ2-3,-,TGTGCCAGCTCGCCCAGCCGGACAGGGAGAAGCACAGATACGCAGTATTTT,CASSPSRTGRSTDTQYF
TRBV5-1,TRBD2,TRBJ2-5,few,TGCGCCAGCAGCTGGGGCTTGGGGACTAGCAGCCCGGAGGCCCAGTACTTC,CASSWGLGTSSPEAQYF
TRBV5-4,-,TRBJ2-1,-,TGTGCCAGCAGCTTGGGGGCAAGCTCCTACAATGAGCAGTTCTTC,CASSLGASSYNEQFF
TRBV4-3,-,TRBJ2-5,-,TGCGCCAGCAGCCCCAGGGTAGGAGAGACCCAGTACTTC,CASSPRVGETQYF
TRBV11-1,-,TRBJ2-5,-,TGTGCCAGCAGCTTAGCCCGCCCAGACCTAGAGACCCAGTACTTC,CASSLARPDLETQYF
TRBV27,-,TRBJ2-2,once,TGTGCCAGCAAGGAGGGGAAGAACACCGGGGAGCTGTTTTTT,CASKEGKNTGELFF
TRBV7-2,-,TRBJ2-7,few,TGTGCCAGCAGCTTAGTAGGACAGTACTACGAGCAGTACTTC,CASSLVGQYYEQYF
TRBV27,-,TRBJ2-1,-,TGTGCCAGCAGTACCCGCGGGACAAGCTCCTACAATGAGCAGTTCTTC,CASSTRGTSSYNEQFF
TRBV5-1,TRBD2,TRBJ2-7,few,TGCGCCAGCAGCCCCGACCCGGGACTAGCGGGAGGGGAGCAGTACTTC,CASSPDPGLAGGEQYF
TRBV28,TRBD1,TRBJ1-2,-,TGTGCCAGCAGTTTGGGACAGGAAATCTATGGCTACACCTTC,CASSLGQEIYGYTF
TRBV23-1,TRBD2,TRBJ2-3,-,TGCGCCAGCAGTCAATCAACCCGACCCCTCACTAGCGGGAGGGCCATTTTCACAGATACGCAGTATTTT,CASSQSTRPLTSGRAIFTDTQYF
TRBV14,-,TRBJ2-3,-,TGTGCCAGCAGCCGCGGACACCTTAGCACAGATACGCAGTATTTT,CASSRGHLSTDTQYF
TRBV7-2,TRBD2,TRBJ2-2,-,TGTGCCAGCAGCTCGACTAGCCGTAACACCGGGGAGCTGTTTTTT,CASSSTSRNTGELFF
TRBV7-3,-,TRBJ2-1,-,TGTGCCAGCAGCAGAGACGCCTACAATGAGCAGTTCTTC,CASSRDAYNEQFF
TRBV19,-,TRBJ2-2,-,TGTGCCAGTAGTTGGGGTACCGGGGAGCTGTTTTTT,CASSWGTGELFF
TRBV18,TRBD1,TRBJ1-2,-,TGTGCCAGCTCACCAGGACAGGGACGATATGGCTACACCTTC,CASSPGQGRYGYTF
TRBV7-9,-,TRBJ2-7,few,TGTGCCAGCAGCTGGGAACCCCCTTACGAGCAGTACTTC,CASSWEPPYEQYF
TRBV11-2,-,TRBJ2-7,-,TGTGCCAGCAGCTTGAGGGTGGAATCCTACGAGCAGTACTTC,CASSLRVESYEQYF
TRBV7-2,-,TRBJ2-3,once,TGTGCCAGCAGCCTATACAGGGAAGATACGCAGTATTTT,CASSLYREDTQYF
TRBV7-9,TRBD1,TRBJ1-2,few,TGTGCCAGCAGCACTCGACAGGGGCTAAACTATGGCTACACCTTC,CASSTRQGLNYGYTF
TRBV7-2,-,TRBJ2-1,few,TGTGCCAGCAGCTTTCAGGGACTCCCGAATGAGCAGTTCTTC,CASSFQGLPNEQFF
TRBV28,-,TRBJ2-2,-,TGTGCCAGCCTTAGAGGGGCGAACACCGGGGAGCTGTTTTTT,CASLRGANTGELFF
TRBV5-1,-,TRBJ1-1,few,TGCGCCAGCGGCTACGGCGCGGCGACTTTCTTT,CASGYGAATFF
TRBV9,-,TRBJ2-3,-,TGTGCCAGCAGCGTAGGACCCACAGGGCCCTGGGGCACAGATACGCAGTATTTT,CASSVGPTGPWGTDTQYF
TRBV14,-,TRBJ1-5,few,TGTGCCAGCAGCGCCGACAGATCCAATCAGCCCCAGCATTTT,CASSADRSNQPQHF
TRBV7-2,-,TRBJ2-1,-,TGTGCCAGCAGCTTTCGAGGGAACAATGAGCAGTTCTTC,CASSFRGNNEQFF
TRBV19,-,TRBJ2-5,few,TGTGCCAGTAGTGGGAGGGAGACCCAGTACTTC,CASSGRETQYF
TRBV28,TRBD2,TRBJ2-3,-,TGTGCCACGGCGGGAGTTGGCACAGATACGCAGTATTTT,CATAGVGTDTQYF
TRBV7-2,TRBD1,TRBJ1-5,-,TGTGCCAGCAGCCTAGGTTCTGGACAGGTGAATCAGCCCCAGCATTTT,CASSLGSGQVNQPQHF
TRBV7-9,-,TRBJ2-7,-,TGTGCCAGCAGCTTATGGGGGCCGAGGGACGAGCAGTACTTC,CASSLWGPRDEQYF
TRBV11-2,-,TRBJ1-3,-,TGTGCCAGCAGCTTCGGTTGGGTCGCTCCTGGAAACACCATATATTTT,CASSFGWVAPGNTIYF
TRBV7-9,-,TRBJ2-7,few,TGTGCCAGCAGCTTACCAGCCACAGGGACCTACGAGCAGTACTTC,CASSLPATGTYEQYF
TRBV15,-,TRBJ2-5,once,TGTGCCACCAGCAGAACAACAGGGTTGCAAGAGACCCAGTACTTC,CATSRTTGLQETQYF
TRBV18,TRBD2,TRBJ2-1,few,TGTGCCAGCTCACCTGGACTAGCGGGAGTTGGTTACAATGAGCAGTTCTTC,CASSPGLAGVGYNEQFF
TRBV7-2,-,TRBJ2-3,-,TGTGCCAGCAGCTTAACTAGAGATACGCAGTATTTT,CASSLTRDTQYF
TRBV18,-,TRBJ2-3,-,TGTGCCAGCTCACCATACAGGGCCGATACGCAGTATTTT,CASSPYRADTQYF
TRBV27,-,TRBJ1-1,few,TGTGCCAGCAGTAATGTGGCGAACACTGAAGCTTTCTTT,CASSNVANTEAFF
TRBV19,-,TRBJ2-5,-,TGTGCCAGTAGGAGGAGTGGGGCCCTAAGCGGAGAGACCCAGTACTTC,CASRRSGALSGETQYF
TRBV6-5,-,TRBJ2-2,-,TGTGCCAGCAGACACATCGGGGAGCTGTTTTTT,CASRHIGELFF
TRBV6-6,-,TRBJ2-2,few,TGTGCCAGCAGCCCCGGTCCGAACACCGGGGAGCTGTTTTTT,CASSPGPNTGELFF
TRBV28,-,TRBJ2-2,few,TGTGCCAGCAGACTCTTCGGGGAGCTGTTTTTT,CASRLFGELFF
TRBV7-9,TRBD2,TRBJ2-7,-,TGTGCCAGCAGCTTAGGGCTGGGGCGGGAGGACTACGAGCAGTACTTC,CASSLGLGREDYEQYF
TRBV15,-,TRBJ1-3,-,TGTGCCACCAGCAGAGAGATTTCACGGTACTCTGGAAACACCATATATTTT,CATSREISRYSGNTIYF
TRBV25-1,-,TRBJ2-5,few,TGTGCCAGCAGTGTTTCGGGAGCAGAGACCCAGTACTTC,CASSVSGAETQYF
TRBV10-3,-,TRBJ2-5,-,TGTGCCATCAGTGAGTCGACAACCGGGGAGACCCAGTACTTC,CAISESTTGETQYF
TRBV15,TRBD1,TRBJ2-6,-,TGTGCCACCAGCAGAGGATGGACAGGGGGCGGGCGGCTTGGGGCCAACGTCCTGACTTTC,CATSRGWTGGGRLGANVLTF
TRBV28,-,TRBJ1-1,few,TGTGCCAGCAGTTTCGTAGGACCCAACACTGAAGCTTTCTTT,CASSFVGPNTEAFF